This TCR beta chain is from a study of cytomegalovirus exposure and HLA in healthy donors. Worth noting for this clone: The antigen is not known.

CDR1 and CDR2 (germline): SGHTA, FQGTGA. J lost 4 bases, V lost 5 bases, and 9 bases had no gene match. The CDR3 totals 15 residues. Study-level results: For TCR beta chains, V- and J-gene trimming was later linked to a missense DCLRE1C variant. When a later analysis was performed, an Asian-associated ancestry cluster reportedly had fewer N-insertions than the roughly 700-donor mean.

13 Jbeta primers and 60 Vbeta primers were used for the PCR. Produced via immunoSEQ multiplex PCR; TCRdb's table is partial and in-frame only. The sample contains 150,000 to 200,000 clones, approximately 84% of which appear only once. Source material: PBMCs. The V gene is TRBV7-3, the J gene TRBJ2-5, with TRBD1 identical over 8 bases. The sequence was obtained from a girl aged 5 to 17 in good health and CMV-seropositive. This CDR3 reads CASSQGAGVGETQYF. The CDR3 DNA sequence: TGTGCCAGCAGCCAGGGGGCCGGTGTTGGAGAGACCCAGTACTTC. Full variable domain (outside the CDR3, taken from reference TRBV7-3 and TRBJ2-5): GAGVSQTPSNKVTEKGKYVELRCDPISGHTALYWYRQSLGQGPEFLIYFQGTGAADDSGLPNDRFFAVRPEGSVSTLKIQRTERGDSAVYLCASSQGAGVGETQYFGPGTRLLVL.